This T cell receptor beta chain was retrieved from a study of OX40 agonist ivuxolimab in advanced cancers. Germline CDR1 and CDR2: SGHDN and FVKESK. The CDR3 extends over 14 amino acids. Losses at the gene ends were 9 bases for V and 0 bases for J; bases not matched to a gene: 6. Sequencing used immunoSEQ multiplex PCR; TCRdb keeps in-frame clones, though not all of them. The data contain about 80,000 clones, more than 85% of them singletons. With respect to this clone: Its target is unknown.

General observations from the study: The average count of expanded clones was higher among CD8+ T cells than among CD4+.

This rearrangement joins TRBV14 to TRBJ2-3; 7 nucleotides match TRBD2. This clonotype was sampled from an adult with an advanced solid tumor such as melanoma, head and neck, liver or kidney cancer. The sequenced sample was CD4+ or CD8+ T cells sorted from blood, obtained in a trial of the OX40 agonist ivuxolimab. CDR3 DNA sequence: TGTGCCAGTGCTAGCGGAACTAGCACAGATACGCAGTATTTT. Translating it yields CASASGTSTDTQYF.